These 12 T cell receptor beta chains came from one sample sequenced in a study of T cell responses to AZD1222 COVID-19 vaccine. This table comes from immunoSEQ multiplex PCR, and its TCRdb copy is limited to in-frame clones, with some not included. Its table lists about 140,000 clones. The sample was peripheral blood. The receptor source for this set is an adult in good health.

The V call is TRBV27, the J call TRBJ2-7; TRBD1 agrees at 7 bases. J was trimmed by 2 bases and V by 3 bases; bases with no gene match: 7. The germline gives CDR1 MNHEY, CDR2 SMNVEV (reference sequence). This CDR3 has 15 amino acids. The CDR3, as DNA: TGTGCCAGCAGTTTCGAGGGGACAGCGACCTACGAGCAGTACTTC. Translated: CASSFEGTATYEQYF.

The rearrangement joins TRBV6-5 to TRBJ1-1; D perhaps matches TRBD1 (6 bases). CDR1 is MNHEY, CDR2 SVGAGI, per germline. The CDR3 length is 16 residues. Trimming shortened V by 0 bases and J by 4 bases, and 15 bases separated the two germline ends. The CDR3 here is CASSYSAGGQGTEAFF. CDR3 coding DNA: TGTGCCAGCAGTTACTCGGCCGGGGGCCAGGGCACTGAAGCTTTCTTT.

The chain employs TRBV6-5 and TRBJ2-6; a weak D match, TRBD1 (6 bases). The CDR3 consists of 14 residues. Germline V gene data show CDR1 as MNHEY and CDR2 as SVGAGI. With 6 bases removed from V and 1 base from J, the gap between germline ends came to 7 bases. CDR3 region: CASRGTSGANVLTF. The CDR3 DNA follows: TGTGCCAGCAGGGGGACATCTGGGGCCAACGTCCTGACTTTC.

V is TRBV18 and J is TRBJ1-5, with 10 bases identical to TRBD1. Per germline, CDR1 KGHSH and CDR2 LQKENI. CDR3 length: 16 residues. Trimming removed 4 bases from V and 4 bases from J; junction bases left unmatched: 7. CDR3 bases: TGTGCCAGCTCACACGGACAGGGGGGATCGAATCAGCCCCAGCATTTT. It encodes CASSHGQGGSNQPQHF.

V and J are TRBV9 and TRBJ2-2, with 8 bases identical to TRBD2. The CDR3 totals 15 residues. V trimming: 3 bases; J trimming: 5 bases; junction bases outside the gene matches: 6. The germline V gene has CDR1 SGDLS and CDR2 YYNGEE. The CDR3 sequence is CASSAPPGGTGELFF. Here the CDR3 DNA reads TGTGCCAGCAGCGCCCCCCCGGGGGGGACCGGGGAGCTGTTTTTT.

The CDR3 nucleotides are TGTGCCAGCAGCTTACAGGGGGCGGGCTATGAGCAGTTCTTC. Its protein product is CASSLQGAGYEQFF. The chain links TRBV2 to TRBJ2-1; 9 positions match TRBD1. Germline V gene sequence: CDR1 SNHLY, CDR2 FYNNEI. V trimming: 6 bases; J trimming: 8 bases; junction bases outside the gene matches: 8. The CDR3 is 14 amino acids.

This chain uses TRBV10-3 with TRBJ2-7; tentatively, D is TRBD1 (5 bases). Germline V lookup: CDR1 ENHRY, CDR2 SYGVKD. V was pared by 6 bases and J by 7 bases, with 16 bases between. The CDR3 length is 13 residues. The CDR3 spells CAIRASSGNEQYF. CDR3 DNA sequence: TGTGCCATCAGGGCCTCATCAGGGAATGAGCAGTACTTC.

The rearrangement joins TRBV20-1 to TRBJ2-7, with 11 bases matching TRBD2. This CDR3 is built from 13 residues. The J segment lost 2 bases and the V segment lost 6 bases, leaving 3 bases of the junction unmatched. Germline V gene sequence: CDR1 DFQATT, CDR2 SNEGSKA (reference sequence). In DNA form, the CDR3 reads TGCAGTGCGAGTAGCGGGGGGGCCTACGAGCAGTACTTC. This gives the protein CSASSGGAYEQYF.

J is TRBJ1-6 and V is TRBV27; 11 nucleotides agree with TRBD1. The CDR3 loop spans 15 amino acids. Germline values: CDR1 MNHEY, CDR2 SMNVEV (reference sequence). The J segment lost 10 bases and the V segment lost 5 bases, leaving 7 bases of the junction unmatched. The CDR3 coding sequence is TGTGCCAGCAGTCTAGGGACAGGGGGTTACTCACCCCTCCACTTT. This encodes CASSLGTGGYSPLHF.

This chain joins TRBV6-2 or TRBV6-3 and TRBJ1-2; 7 bases align to TRBD1. Germline-derived CDR1 and CDR2 are MNHEY and SVGEGT. V trimming: 2 bases; J trimming: 6 bases; junction bases outside the gene matches: 3. CDR3 size: 13 residues. The CDR3 bases are TGTGCCAGCAGTTACCAGGGGGTCCATGGCTACACCTTC. Amino acid sequence: CASSYQGVHGYTF.

This chain joins TRBV9 and TRBJ2-7; no definite D call. Trimming took off 0 bases at V and 2 bases at J, with 12 bases between the two ends. The CDR3 is 15 residues long. Germline-derived CDR1 and CDR2 are SGDLS and YYNGEE. Here the CDR3 reads CASSVGWAATYEQYF. DNA of the CDR3: TGTGCCAGCAGCGTAGGTTGGGCAGCTACCTACGAGCAGTACTTC.

This chain connects TRBV12-3 or TRBV12-4 to TRBJ1-1; D is unclear. The ends were cut back, 1 base at V and 8 bases at J, with 8 bases in the middle. The CDR3 loop spans 12 amino acids. CDR3 nucleotides: TGTGCCAGCAGTTTAGGGGCAAGGGAAGCTTTCTTT. This codes for CASSLGAREAFF.